Below, one T cell receptor beta chain is given with its context. The sample comes from a study of blood T cell repertoires in COVID-19. Categorization into cohorts depended on clinical history that participants reported. This CDR3 region has 17 residues. V shed 5 bases and J 0 bases; nucleotides not matched to a gene: 10. CDR1 is MDHEN and CDR2 is SYDVKM in the germline V gene. The authors' processing: Researchers report that nucleated cell counts were estimated from reference gene primer amplification. Profiled with immunoSEQ multiplex PCR; TCRdb holds only in-frame clones, not every one. V and J calls and clone size are given by that table; D and trimming were obtained from the DNA. The sample has 250,000 to 300,000 clones, roughly nine tenths seen once.

This chain joins TRBV28 and TRBJ1-5, with 7 bases fitting TRBD1. This TCR was sampled from a woman aged 55-70 years who had recovered from COVID-19. Sequenced: PBMCs or T cells enriched from blood (not recorded which). The CDR3 spells CASSLGQAPYSNQPQHF. The CDR3 DNA reads as TGTGCCAGCAGTCTAGGACAGGCCCCTTATAGCAATCAGCCCCAGCATTTT.